Included here is one T cell receptor beta chain sequence, with context. The table lists this clonotype with a few counts. Its specific antigen is unknown. No base quality values were provided; no much bigger clone lies one nucleotide off. This record belongs to a study of T-cell memory formation after mild COVID-19 (dated by TCRdb to 2020 to 2023). Background for the entire study: TCR sequence clusters from the two donors were found to be largely donor specific. Longitudinal TCRalpha and TCRbeta repertoire sequencing tracked T-cell clones expanding and contracting after mild COVID-19 in a couple of donors. The cohort was made up of two young adult volunteers, one female and one male, who were previously healthy. Paper-wide results and their limitations: The detection of some responding clones in pre-infection memory suggests that pre-existing cross-reactive memory T cells joined the SARS-CoV-2 response. SARS-CoV-2 specificity was not confirmed for the second-wave clones peaking on day 37. Clones that contracted from day 15 to 85 showed balanced CD4/CD8 phenotypes, whereas a second wave of clones that expanded from day 15 to 37 leaned towards CD4+. Contracting CD4+ clones turned up mainly in the CM and EM memory subsets, whereas EMRA was where CD8+ clones were enriched. The study included only a couple of mild cases, and larger cohorts that include severe cases with pre-infection samples were judged to be necessary.

There are 15 amino acids in the CDR3, from cysteine to phenylalanine inclusive. The only DNA kept is the CDR3, 45 bases in frame from the first base. The V end gives up 5 bases and the J end 5 bases, leaving 9 bases in the junction not matched to a gene. Taken from the germline V gene, the CDR1 and CDR2 loops are SGHTA and FQGTGA. Sequencing took place on an Illumina NovaSeq 6000. TCRalpha and TCRbeta cDNA libraries were built by 5'RACE with constant-segment primers, adding sample barcodes and unique molecular identifiers. Trizol reagent was used to extract RNA from every sample. Library amplification was performed in two PCR steps, and a second sample barcode and Illumina TruSeq adapters were introduced in the second step. Libraries were sequenced on an Illumina NovaSeq with 2 x 150 bp paired-end reads. In the paper's pipeline: Demultiplexing of reads and collapsing into UMI-guided consensus sequences were performed with migec v1.2.7. Using mixcr v2.1.11, UMI consensuses were aligned to TRA and TRB V and J templates and then assembled into clonotypes. A clonotype was counted as expanded or contracted only if both edgeR and NoisET called the change significant, with noise models trained on biological replicates. For edgeR calls, a false discovery rate-adjusted p below 0.01 and a log2 fold-change threshold of 1 were applied. As an exploratory analysis of dynamics, PCA with hierarchical clustering was applied to max-normalized trajectories of the 1000 most abundant clonotypes. The CD4 or CD8 phenotype of responding clones was assigned using the separately sequenced CD4+ and CD8+ repertoires. TCRdb ran its own pipeline on the public reads, namely fastp trimming at Q25 and MiXCR clone calling, and kept in-frame beta chains. Entries that share a CDR3 protein sequence are merged under the most common genes and DNA. These V and J calls derive from TCRdb rather than the authors' analysis. The sample table records approximately 230,000 distinct CDR3 sequences; about 16% of these occur just once. The ten top clones hold around 3.8% of the sample.

PBMCs were isolated by Ficoll-Paque density gradient centrifugation. The source of this sequence is a man aged 18 to 30 who had mild COVID-19 (a few samples of this study predate the infection). The sample titles of this study are shuffled in the database, so cell type and time point are left out; the donor was told from shared clones. The rearranged segments are TRBV7-3 and TRBJ2-5, and 9 junctional nucleotides match TRBD1. The specimen sequenced was PBMCs or a T cell subset sorted from them (not recorded which). The CDR3 protein sequence reads: CASSHPTGGSETQYF. The DNA is TGTGCCAGCAGCCACCCGACAGGGGGTTCGGAGACCCAGTACTTC. With all but the CDR3 taken from the reference TRBV7-3 and TRBJ2-5 genes, the full variable domain is: GAGVSQTPSNKVTEKGKYVELRCDPISGHTALYWYRQSLGQGPEFLIYFQGTGAADDSGLPNDRFFAVRPEGSVSTLKIQRTERGDSAVYLCASSHPTGGSETQYFGPGTRLLVL.